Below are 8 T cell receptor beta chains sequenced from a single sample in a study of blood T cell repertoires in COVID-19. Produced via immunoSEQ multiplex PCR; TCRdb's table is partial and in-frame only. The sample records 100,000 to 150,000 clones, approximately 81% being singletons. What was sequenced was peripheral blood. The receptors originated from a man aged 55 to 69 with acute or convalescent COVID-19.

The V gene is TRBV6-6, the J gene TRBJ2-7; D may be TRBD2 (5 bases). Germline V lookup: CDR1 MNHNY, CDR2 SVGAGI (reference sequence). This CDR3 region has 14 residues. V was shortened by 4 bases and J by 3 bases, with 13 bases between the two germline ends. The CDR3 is CASSLEGWGYEQYF. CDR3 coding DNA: TGTGCCAGCAGTTTAGAGGGTTGGGGCTACGAGCAGTACTTC.

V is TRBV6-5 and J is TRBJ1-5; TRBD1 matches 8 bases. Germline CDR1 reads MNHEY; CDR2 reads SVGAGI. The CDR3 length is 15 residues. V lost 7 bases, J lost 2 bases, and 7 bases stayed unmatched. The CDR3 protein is CASTPDRVGNQPQHF. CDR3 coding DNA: TGTGCCAGCACCCCGGACAGGGTCGGCAATCAGCCCCAGCATTTT.

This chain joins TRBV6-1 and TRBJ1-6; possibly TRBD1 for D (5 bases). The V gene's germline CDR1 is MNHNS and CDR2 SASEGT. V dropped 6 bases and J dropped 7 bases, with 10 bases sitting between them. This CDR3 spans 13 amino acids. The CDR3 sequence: CASRRDSNSPLHF. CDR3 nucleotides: TGTGCCAGCAGGAGGGACTCAAATTCACCCCTCCACTTT.

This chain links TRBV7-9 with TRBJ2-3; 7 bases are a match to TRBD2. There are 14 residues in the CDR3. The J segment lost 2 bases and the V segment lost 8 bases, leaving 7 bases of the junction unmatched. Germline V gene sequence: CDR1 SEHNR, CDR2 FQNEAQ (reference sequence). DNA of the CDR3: TGTGCCAGCTGGGCGGGGGACTACACAGATACGCAGTATTTT. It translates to CASWAGDYTDTQYF.

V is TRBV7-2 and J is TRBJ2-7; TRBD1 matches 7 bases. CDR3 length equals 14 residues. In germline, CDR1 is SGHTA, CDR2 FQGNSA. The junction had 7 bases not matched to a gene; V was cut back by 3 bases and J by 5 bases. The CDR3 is CASSLTGRTHEQYF. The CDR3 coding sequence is TGTGCCAGCAGCTTGACAGGGAGAACGCACGAGCAGTACTTC.

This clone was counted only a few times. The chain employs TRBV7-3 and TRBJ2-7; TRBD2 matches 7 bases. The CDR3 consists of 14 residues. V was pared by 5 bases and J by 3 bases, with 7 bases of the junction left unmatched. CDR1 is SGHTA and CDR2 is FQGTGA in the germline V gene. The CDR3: CASSPGPSGYEQYF. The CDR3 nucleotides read TGTGCCAGCAGCCCCGGTCCTAGCGGCTACGAGCAGTACTTC.

CDR3 bases: TGTGCCAGCAGCCACGGCGGGAGCTGGGGTTTCGGGGAGCTGTTTTTT. Residues: CASSHGGSWGFGELFF. This chain uses TRBV3-1 (or the pseudogene TRBV3-2) with TRBJ2-2; 7 bases map to TRBD2. The CDR3 contains 16 residues. V trimming: 3 bases; J trimming: 7 bases; junction bases outside the gene matches: 11. Germline V lookup: CDR1 LGHDT, CDR2 YNNKEL (reference sequence).

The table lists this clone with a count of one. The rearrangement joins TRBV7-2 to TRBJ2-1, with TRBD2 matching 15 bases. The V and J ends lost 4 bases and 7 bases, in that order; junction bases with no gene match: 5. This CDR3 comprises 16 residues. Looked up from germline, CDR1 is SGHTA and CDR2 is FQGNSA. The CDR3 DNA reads TGTGCCAGCAGCTGGGGACTAGCGGGAGGAGGGAATGAGCAGTTCTTC. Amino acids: CASSWGLAGGGNEQFF.